The subject of this entry is one T cell receptor (beta chain). This sample stems from a study of blood T cell repertoires in COVID-19. For the study at large: Sources were T cells, B-cell-depleted T cells, or PBMCs; the material itself was cDNA or gDNA.

The V segment lost 2 bases and the J segment 8 bases; nucleotides outside the gene matches: 30. Germline V gene data show CDR1 as MRHNA and CDR2 as SNTAGT. The CDR3 loop spans 22 amino acids. The authors' processing: Researchers report that nucleated cell counts were estimated from reference gene primer amplification. Only in-frame clones appear in the TCRdb table, and some are missing; sequencing was by immunoSEQ multiplex PCR. The V and J calls and the clone size are those of that table, but D and trimming were determined from the DNA. The sample lists 15,000 to 20,000 clones; approximately 89% were seen once.

This sequence was found in a human donor in a cohort sampled during active COVID-19. Material: peripheral blood. The V gene is TRBV6-4, the J gene TRBJ1-1, with 9 nucleotides matching TRBD1. CDR3 sequence reads: CASSDPEVRQLIQGAEYEEAFF. CDR3 sequence (DNA): TGTGCCAGCAGTGACCCCGAGGTGCGACAACTTATACAGGGGGCGGAGTACGAGGAAGCTTTCTTT.